This entry describes one T cell receptor (beta chain). The data originate from a study of neurological immune-mediated disorders. In the study overall: The study included about 34 multiple sclerosis patients, around 30 relapsing-remitting and 3 secondary progressive.

The unsorted libraries were generated from a total of 2 million PBMCs, which had been stored in RNAlater at -80 C. The CDR3 contains 15 residues. Germline loops: CDR1 LGHNA, CDR2 YSLEER. With V trimmed by 6 bases and J by 4 bases, 11 bases remained unmatched. The method for making cDNA was 5'RACE, and it used 10-nucleotide random UMIs. Over 180 million TCR-beta sequences from 15-18 subjects were obtained in each sequencing run. TCRdb re-derived calls from the 5' RACE reads in MiXCR, one entry per CDR3 protein. The sample yields some 57,000 distinct CDR3 sequences, approximately 3.6% seen once. Sequencing was performed on PBMCs. The receptor comes from a woman between 55 and 75 years old with multiple sclerosis. The rearrangement joins TRBV4-3 to TRBJ1-2; 7 bases agree with TRBD1. CDR3 region: CASSTDRTHGYGYTF. The CDR3 coding sequence is TGCGCCAGCAGTACGGACAGGACGCATGGCTATGGCTACACCTTC.